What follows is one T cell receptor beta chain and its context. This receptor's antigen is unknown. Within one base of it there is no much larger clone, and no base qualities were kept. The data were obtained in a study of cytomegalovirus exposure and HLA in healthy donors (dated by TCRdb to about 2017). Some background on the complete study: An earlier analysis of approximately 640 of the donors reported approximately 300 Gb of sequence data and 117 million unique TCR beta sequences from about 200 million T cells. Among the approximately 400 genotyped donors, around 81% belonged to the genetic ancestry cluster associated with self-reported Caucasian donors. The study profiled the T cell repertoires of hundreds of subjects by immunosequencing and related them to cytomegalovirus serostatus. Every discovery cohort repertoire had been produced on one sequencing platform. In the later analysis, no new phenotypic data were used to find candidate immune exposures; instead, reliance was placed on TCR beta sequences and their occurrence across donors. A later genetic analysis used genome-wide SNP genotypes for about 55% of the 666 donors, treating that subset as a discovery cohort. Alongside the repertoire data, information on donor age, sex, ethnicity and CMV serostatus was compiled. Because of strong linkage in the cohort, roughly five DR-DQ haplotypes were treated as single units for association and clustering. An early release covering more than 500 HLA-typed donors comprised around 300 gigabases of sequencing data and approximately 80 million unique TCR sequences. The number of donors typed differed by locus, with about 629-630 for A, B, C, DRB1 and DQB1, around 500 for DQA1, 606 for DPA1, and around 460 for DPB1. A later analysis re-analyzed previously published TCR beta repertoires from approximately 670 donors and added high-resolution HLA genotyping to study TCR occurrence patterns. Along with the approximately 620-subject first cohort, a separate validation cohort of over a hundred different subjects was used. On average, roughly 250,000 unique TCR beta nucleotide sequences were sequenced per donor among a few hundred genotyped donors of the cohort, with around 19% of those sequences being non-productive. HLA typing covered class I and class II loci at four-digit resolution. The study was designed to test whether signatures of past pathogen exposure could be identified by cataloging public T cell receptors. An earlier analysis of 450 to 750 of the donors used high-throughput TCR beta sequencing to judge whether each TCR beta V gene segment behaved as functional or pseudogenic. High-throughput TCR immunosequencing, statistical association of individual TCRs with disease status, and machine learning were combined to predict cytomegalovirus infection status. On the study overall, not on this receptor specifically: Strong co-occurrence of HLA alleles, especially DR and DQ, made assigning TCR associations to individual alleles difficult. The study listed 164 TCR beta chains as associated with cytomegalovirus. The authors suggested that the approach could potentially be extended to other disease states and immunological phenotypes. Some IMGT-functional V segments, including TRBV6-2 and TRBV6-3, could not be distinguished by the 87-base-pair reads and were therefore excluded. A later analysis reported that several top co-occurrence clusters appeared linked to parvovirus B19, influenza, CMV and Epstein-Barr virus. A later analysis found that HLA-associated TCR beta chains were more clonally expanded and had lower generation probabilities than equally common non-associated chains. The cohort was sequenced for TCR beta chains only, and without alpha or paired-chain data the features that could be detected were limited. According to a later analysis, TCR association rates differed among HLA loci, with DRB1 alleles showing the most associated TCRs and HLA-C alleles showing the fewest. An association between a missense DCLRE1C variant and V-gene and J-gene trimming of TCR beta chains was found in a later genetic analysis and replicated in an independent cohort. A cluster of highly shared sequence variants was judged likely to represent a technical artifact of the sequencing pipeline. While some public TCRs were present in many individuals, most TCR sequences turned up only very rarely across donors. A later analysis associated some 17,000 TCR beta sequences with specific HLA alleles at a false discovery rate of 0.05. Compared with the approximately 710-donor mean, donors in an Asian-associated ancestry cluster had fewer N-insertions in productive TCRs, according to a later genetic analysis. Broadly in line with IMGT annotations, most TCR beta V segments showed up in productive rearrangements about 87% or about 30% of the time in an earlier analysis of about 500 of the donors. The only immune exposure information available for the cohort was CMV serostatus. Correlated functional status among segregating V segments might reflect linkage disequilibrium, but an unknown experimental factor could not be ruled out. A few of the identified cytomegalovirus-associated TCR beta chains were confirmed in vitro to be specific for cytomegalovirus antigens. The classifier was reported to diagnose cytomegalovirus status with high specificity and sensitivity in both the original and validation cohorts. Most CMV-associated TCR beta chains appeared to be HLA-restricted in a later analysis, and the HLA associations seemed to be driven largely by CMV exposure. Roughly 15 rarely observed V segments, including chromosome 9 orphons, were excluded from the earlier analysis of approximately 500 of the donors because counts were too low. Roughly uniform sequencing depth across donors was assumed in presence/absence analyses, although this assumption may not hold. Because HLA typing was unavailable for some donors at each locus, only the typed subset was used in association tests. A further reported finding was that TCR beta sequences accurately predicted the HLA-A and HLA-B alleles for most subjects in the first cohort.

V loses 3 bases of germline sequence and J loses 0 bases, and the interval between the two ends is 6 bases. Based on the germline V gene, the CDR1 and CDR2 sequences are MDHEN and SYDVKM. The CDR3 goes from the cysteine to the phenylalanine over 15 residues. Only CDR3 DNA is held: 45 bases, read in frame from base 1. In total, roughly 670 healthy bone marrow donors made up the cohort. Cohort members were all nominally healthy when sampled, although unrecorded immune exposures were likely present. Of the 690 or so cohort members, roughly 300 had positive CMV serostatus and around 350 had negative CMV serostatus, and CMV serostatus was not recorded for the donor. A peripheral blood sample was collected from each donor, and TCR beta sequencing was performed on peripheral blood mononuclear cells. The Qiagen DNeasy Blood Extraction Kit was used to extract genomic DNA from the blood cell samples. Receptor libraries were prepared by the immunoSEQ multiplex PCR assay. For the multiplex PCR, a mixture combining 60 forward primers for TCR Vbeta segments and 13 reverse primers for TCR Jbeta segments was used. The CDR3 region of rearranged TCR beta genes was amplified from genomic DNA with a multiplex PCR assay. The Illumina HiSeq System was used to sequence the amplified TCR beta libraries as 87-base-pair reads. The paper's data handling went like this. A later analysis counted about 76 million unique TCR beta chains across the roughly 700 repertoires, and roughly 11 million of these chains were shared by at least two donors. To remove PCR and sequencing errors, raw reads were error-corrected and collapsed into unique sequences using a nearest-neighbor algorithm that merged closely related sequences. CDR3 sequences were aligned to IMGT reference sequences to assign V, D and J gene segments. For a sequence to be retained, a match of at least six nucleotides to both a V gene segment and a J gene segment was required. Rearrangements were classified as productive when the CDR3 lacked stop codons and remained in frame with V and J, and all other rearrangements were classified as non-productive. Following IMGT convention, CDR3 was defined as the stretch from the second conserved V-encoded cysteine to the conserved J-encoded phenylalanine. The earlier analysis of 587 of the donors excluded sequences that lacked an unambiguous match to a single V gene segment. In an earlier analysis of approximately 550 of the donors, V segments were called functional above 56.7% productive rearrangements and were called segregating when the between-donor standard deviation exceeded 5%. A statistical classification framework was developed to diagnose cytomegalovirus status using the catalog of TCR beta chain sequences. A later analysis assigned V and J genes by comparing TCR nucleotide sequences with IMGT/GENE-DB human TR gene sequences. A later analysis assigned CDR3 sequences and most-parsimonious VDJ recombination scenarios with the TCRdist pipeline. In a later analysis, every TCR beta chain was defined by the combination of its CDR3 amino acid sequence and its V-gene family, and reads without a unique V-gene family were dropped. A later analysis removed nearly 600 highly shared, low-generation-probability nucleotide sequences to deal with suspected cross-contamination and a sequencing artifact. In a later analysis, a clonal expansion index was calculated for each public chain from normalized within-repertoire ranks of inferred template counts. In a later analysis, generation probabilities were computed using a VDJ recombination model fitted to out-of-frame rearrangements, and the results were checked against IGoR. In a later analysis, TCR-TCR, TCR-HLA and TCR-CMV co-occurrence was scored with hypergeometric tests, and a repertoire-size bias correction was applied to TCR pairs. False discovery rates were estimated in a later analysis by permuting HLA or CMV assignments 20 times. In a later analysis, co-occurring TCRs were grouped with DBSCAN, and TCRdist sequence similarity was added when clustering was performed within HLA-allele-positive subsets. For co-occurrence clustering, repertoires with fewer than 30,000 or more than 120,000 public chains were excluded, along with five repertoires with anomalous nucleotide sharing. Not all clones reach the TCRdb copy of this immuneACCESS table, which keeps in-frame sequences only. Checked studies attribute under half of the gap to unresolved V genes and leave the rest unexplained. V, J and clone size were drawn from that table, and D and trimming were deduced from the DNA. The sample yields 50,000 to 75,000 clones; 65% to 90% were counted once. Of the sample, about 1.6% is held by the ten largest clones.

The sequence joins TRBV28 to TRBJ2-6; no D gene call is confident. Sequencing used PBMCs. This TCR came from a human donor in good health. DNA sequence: TGTGCCAGCAGTTTTACGGGCTCTGGGGCCAACGTCCTGACTTTC. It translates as CASSFTGSGANVLTF.